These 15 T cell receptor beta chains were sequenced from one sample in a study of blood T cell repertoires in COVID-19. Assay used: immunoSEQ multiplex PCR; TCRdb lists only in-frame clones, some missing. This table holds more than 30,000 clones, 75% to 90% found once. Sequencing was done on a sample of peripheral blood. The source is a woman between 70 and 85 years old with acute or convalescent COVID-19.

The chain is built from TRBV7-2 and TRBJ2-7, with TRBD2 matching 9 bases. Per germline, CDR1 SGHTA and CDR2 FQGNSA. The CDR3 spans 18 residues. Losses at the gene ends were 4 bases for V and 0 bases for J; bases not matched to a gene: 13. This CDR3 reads CASSSGTSRFLFSYEQYF. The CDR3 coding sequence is TGTGCCAGCAGCTCCGGGACTAGCAGATTCTTATTCTCCTACGAGCAGTACTTC.

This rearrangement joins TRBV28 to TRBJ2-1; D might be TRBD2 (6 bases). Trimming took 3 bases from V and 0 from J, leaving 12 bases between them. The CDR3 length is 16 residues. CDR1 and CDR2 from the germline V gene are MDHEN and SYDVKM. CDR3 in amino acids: CASSFFGGNSYNEQFF. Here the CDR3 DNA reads TGTGCCAGCAGTTTTTTCGGCGGGAACTCCTACAATGAGCAGTTCTTC.

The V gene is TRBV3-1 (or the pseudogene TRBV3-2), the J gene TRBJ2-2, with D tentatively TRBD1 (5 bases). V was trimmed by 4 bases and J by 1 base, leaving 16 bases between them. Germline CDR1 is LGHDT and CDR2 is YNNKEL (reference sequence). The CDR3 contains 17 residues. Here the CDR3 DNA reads TGTGCCAGCAGCCCGTTTACAGGTCCCGAGAACACCGGGGAGCTGTTTTTT. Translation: CASSPFTGPENTGELFF.

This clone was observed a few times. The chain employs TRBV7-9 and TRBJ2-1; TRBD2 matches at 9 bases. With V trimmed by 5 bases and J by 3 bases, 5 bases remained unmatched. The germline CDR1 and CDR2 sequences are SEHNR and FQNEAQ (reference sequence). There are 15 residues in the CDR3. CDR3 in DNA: TGTGCCAGCAGCGCCCCAGCGGGGGGCTACAATGAGCAGTTCTTC. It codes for CASSAPAGGYNEQFF.

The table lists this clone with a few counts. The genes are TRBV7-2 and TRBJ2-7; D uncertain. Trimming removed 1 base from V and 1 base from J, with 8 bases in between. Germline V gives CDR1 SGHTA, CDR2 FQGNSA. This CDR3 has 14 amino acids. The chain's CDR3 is CASSLDYRSYEQYF. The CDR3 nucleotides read TGTGCCAGCAGCTTAGACTATAGGTCCTACGAGCAGTACTTC.

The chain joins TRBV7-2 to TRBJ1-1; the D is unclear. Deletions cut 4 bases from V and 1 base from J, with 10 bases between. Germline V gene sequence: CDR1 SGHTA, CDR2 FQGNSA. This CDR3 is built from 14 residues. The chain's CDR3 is CASSSTAQNTEAFF. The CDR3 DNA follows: TGTGCCAGCAGCTCCACAGCACAGAACACTGAAGCTTTCTTT.

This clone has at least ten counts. The CDR3 sequence is CASSYESGRSAGELFF. The CDR3 DNA sequence: TGTGCCAGCAGTTACGAGAGCGGGAGATCTGCCGGGGAGCTGTTTTTT. This sequence joins TRBV6-5 and TRBJ2-2, with 8 bases aligning to TRBD2. The germline V gene has CDR1 MNHEY and CDR2 SVGAGI. The trim removed 2 bases at V and 6 bases at J, leaving 8 bases unmatched. The CDR3 covers 16 residues.

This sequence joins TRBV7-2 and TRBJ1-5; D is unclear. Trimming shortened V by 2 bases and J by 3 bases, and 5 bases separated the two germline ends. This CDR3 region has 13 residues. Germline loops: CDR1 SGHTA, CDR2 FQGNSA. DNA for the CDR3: TGTGCCAGCAGCTTACGTTCCAATCAGCCCCAGCATTTT. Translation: CASSLRSNQPQHF.

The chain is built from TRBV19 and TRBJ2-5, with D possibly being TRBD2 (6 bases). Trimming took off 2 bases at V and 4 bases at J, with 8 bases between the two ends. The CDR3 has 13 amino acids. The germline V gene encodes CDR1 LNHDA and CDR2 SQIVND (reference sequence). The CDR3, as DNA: TGTGCCAGTAGTATAAGGCGGGGAGAGACCCAGTACTTC. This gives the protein CASSIRRGETQYF.

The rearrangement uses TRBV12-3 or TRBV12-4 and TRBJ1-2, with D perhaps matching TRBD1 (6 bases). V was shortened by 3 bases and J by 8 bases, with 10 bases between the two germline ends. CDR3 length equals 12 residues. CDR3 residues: CASSFVGAGYTF. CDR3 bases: TGTGCCAGCAGTTTTGTGGGGGCAGGCTACACCTTC.

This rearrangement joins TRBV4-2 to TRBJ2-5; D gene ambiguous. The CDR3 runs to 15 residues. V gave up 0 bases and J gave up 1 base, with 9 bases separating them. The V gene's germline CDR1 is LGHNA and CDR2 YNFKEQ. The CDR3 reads CASSQDARSQETQYF. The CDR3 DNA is TGTGCCAGCAGCCAAGACGCCAGGTCCCAAGAGACCCAGTACTTC.

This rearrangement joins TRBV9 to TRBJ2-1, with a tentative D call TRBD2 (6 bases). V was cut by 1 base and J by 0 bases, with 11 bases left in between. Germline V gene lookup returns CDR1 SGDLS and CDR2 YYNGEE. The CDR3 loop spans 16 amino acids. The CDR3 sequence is CASSVKVAASYNEQFF. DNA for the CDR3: TGTGCCAGCAGCGTAAAAGTAGCGGCCTCCTACAATGAGCAGTTCTTC.

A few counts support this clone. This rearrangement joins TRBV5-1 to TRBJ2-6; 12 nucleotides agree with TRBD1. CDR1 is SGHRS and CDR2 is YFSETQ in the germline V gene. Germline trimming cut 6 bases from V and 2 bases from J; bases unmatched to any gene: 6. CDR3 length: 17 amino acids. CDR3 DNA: TGCGCCAGCAACCGGGACAGGGGGCCTGCTGGGGCCAACGTCCTGACTTTC. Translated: CASNRDRGPAGANVLTF. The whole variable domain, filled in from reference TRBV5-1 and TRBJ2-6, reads KAGVTQTPRYLIKTRGQQVTLSCSPISGHRSVSWYQQTPGQGLQFLFEYFSETQRNKGNFPGRFSGRQFSNSRSEMNVSTLELGDSALYLCASNRDRGPAGANVLTFGAGSRLTVL.

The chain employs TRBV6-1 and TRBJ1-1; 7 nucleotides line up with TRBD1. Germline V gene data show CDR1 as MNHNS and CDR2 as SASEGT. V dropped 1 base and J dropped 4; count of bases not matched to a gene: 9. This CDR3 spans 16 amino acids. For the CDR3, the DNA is TGTGCCAGCAGTGAAGGTTCAAGGGGGCCGAGCACTGAAGCTTTCTTT. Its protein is CASSEGSRGPSTEAFF.

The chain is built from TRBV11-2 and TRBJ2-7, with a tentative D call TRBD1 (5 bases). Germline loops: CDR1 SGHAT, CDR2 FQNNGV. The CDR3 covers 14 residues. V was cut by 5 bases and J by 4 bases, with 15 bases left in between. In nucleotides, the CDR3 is TGTGCCAGCAGCCCCCAGGGTTTGGGTTACGAGCAGTACTTC. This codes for CASSPQGLGYEQYF. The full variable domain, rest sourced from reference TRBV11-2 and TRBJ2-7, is EAGVAQSPRYKIIEKRQSVAFWCNPISGHATLYWYQQILGQGPKLLIQFQNNGVVDDSQLPKDRFSAERLKGVDSTLKIQPAKLEDSAVYLCASSPQGLGYEQYFGPGTRLTVT.